The 23 T cell receptor beta chains given below trace back to one sample, sequenced in a study of blood T cell repertoires in COVID-19. Data came from immunoSEQ multiplex PCR; TCRdb stores just in-frame clones and leaves some out. The top ten hold around 2.1% of the sample, which has 250,000 to 350,000 clones, roughly 87% seen once. The sample was peripheral blood. Every receptor here comes from a man aged 18 to 29 with active or convalescent COVID-19.

This clone was counted a few times. This rearrangement joins TRBV6-2 or TRBV6-3 to TRBJ2-7; 8 bases align to TRBD2. The CDR3 loop spans 14 amino acids. V lost 0 bases, J lost 5 bases, and 3 bases stayed unmatched. Germline V gene lookup returns CDR1 MNHEY and CDR2 SVGEGT. The CDR3 reads CASSYSSGVDEQYF. In nucleotides, the CDR3 is TGTGCCAGCAGTTACTCTAGCGGGGTCGACGAGCAGTACTTC.

V usage is TRBV7-9 and J usage is TRBJ1-3; TRBD1 is a possible D gene (5 bases). Deletions cut 8 bases from V and 3 bases from J, with 11 bases between. The CDR3 has 13 amino acids. Germline CDR1 reads SEHNR; CDR2 reads FQNEAQ (reference sequence). CDR3 DNA: TGTGCCAGCCAGGGACTATATGGAAACACCATATATTTT. It yields the protein CASQGLYGNTIYF.

V is TRBV13 and J is TRBJ2-3; 7 positions agree with TRBD2. V shed 5 bases and J 2 bases; nucleotides not matched to a gene: 7. In germline, CDR1 is PRHDT, CDR2 FYEKMQ (reference sequence). The CDR3 has 15 amino acids. CDR3 in DNA: TGTGCCAGCAGCCTGGAGCGGGGTCCCACAGATACGCAGTATTTT. Amino acid sequence: CASSLERGPTDTQYF.

The rearrangement links TRBV29-1 to TRBJ2-7; 7 nucleotides match TRBD1. The germline gives CDR1 SQVTM, CDR2 ANQGSEA. The CDR3 runs to 12 residues. V was clipped by 7 bases and J by 6 bases; unmatched bases: 9. The CDR3 spells CSGLGAGGEQYF. In nucleotides, the CDR3 is TGCAGCGGCCTCGGGGCAGGGGGCGAGCAGTACTTC.

CDR3 in amino acids: CASSYRGTGELFF. Here the CDR3 DNA reads TGTGCCAGCAGCTACAGGGGTACCGGGGAGCTGTTTTTT. The V gene is TRBV5-4, the J gene TRBJ2-2, with 7 bases identical to TRBD1. The CDR3 length is 13 residues. After removal of 3 bases from V and 5 bases from J, the junction contained 1 base not matched to a gene. Germline-derived CDR1 and CDR2 are SGHNT and YYREEE (reference sequence).

The rearrangement uses TRBV6-5 and TRBJ2-3, with TRBD2 matching over 10 bases. With 4 bases clipped from V and 4 bases from J, the junction kept 5 bases outside the gene matches. The CDR3 contains 15 residues. Germline CDR1 MNHEY, CDR2 SVGAGI. CDR3 coding DNA: TGTGCCAGCAGTTCCCGTAGCGGGGGGCCAGATACGCAGTATTTT. It yields the protein CASSSRSGGPDTQYF.

The CDR3 sequence: CASSWQPRHSNQPQHF. The DNA of the CDR3 is TGTGCCAGCAGTTGGCAGCCGAGACATAGCAATCAGCCCCAGCATTTT. The chain employs TRBV2 and TRBJ1-5, with D unresolved. Trimming removed 5 bases at V and 0 bases at J, with 14 bases between. CDR1 and CDR2 from the germline V gene are SNHLY and FYNNEI. The CDR3 length is 16 residues.

The V and J genes are TRBV11-2 and TRBJ1-1; D remains unclear. Per the germline V gene, CDR1 is SGHAT and CDR2 is FQNNGV. The V end lost 5 bases, the J end lost 4 bases, and 11 bases lay between the germline ends. The CDR3 is 13 residues long. The CDR3 region has the DNA TGTGCCAGCAGCCCCTTTCCGGGCACTGAAGCTTTCTTT. Its protein product is CASSPFPGTEAFF. The entire variable domain, with the rest obtained from reference TRBV11-2 and TRBJ1-1, is as follows: EAGVAQSPRYKIIEKRQSVAFWCNPISGHATLYWYQQILGQGPKLLIQFQNNGVVDDSQLPKDRFSAERLKGVDSTLKIQPAKLEDSAVYLCASSPFPGTEAFFGQGTRLTVV.

Here the CDR3 reads CATSDLRSDRIGFSGYTF. The CDR3 DNA reads as TGTGCCACCAGTGATTTGCGTAGTGACAGGATCGGCTTCTCTGGCTACACCTTC. The J gene is TRBJ1-2, the V gene TRBV24-1, with TRBD1 as a possible D gene (6 bases). The CDR3 consists of 18 residues. Trimming removed 0 bases at V and 7 bases at J, with 23 bases between. Germline CDR1 reads KGHDR; CDR2 reads SFDVKD.

The gene calls are TRBV27 and TRBJ1-5; D unresolved. Between the trimmed V and J ends, which lost 3 bases and 7 bases, there was a span of 13 bases. Germline CDR1 is MNHEY and CDR2 is SMNVEV (reference sequence). This CDR3 has 14 residues. This chain's CDR3 is CASSFLGAGQPQHF. The CDR3 DNA follows: TGTGCCAGCAGTTTCTTGGGCGCTGGGCAGCCCCAGCATTTT.

This clone has only one observation. This sequence joins TRBV6-5 and TRBJ1-2; D is undetermined. Per germline, CDR1 MNHEY and CDR2 SVGAGI. The CDR3 length is 14 residues. V lost 0 bases and J lost 2, with 7 bases in between. DNA of the CDR3: TGTGCCAGCAGTTACTCCTCCCCGAACTATGGCTACACCTTC. Protein sequence: CASSYSSPNYGYTF.

The chain has TRBV19 and TRBJ1-1; perhaps TRBD1 as D (6 bases). The V end was cut by 5 bases, the J end by 1 base, with 11 bases between. The CDR3 has 14 residues. Per germline, CDR1 LNHDA and CDR2 SQIVND (reference sequence). CDR3 loop: CASSLRGQNTEAFF. In nucleotides, the CDR3 is TGTGCCAGTAGTCTAAGGGGACAGAACACTGAAGCTTTCTTT.

The genes are TRBV5-1 and TRBJ1-1; 7 bases map to TRBD1. The CDR3 sequence is 13 residues long. Germline V gene data show CDR1 as SGHRS and CDR2 as YFSETQ. V was pared by 1 base and J by 8 bases, with 5 bases of the junction left unmatched. CDR3 sequence reads: CASSLKGGYEAFF. In DNA, the CDR3 is TGCGCCAGCAGCTTGAAAGGGGGCTACGAAGCTTTCTTT.

The chain has TRBV10-3 and TRBJ2-4; 10 nucleotides line up with TRBD2. In germline, CDR1 is ENHRY, CDR2 SYGVKD. V lost 3 bases to trimming and J lost 10 bases; unmatched junction nucleotides: 15. There are 17 residues in the CDR3. This chain's CDR3 is CAISDPLAGVGGWIQYF. As DNA, the CDR3 is TGTGCCATCAGTGACCCTCTAGCGGGAGTGGGAGGATGGATTCAGTACTTC.

The V gene is TRBV6-5, the J gene TRBJ1-4; the match to TRBD1 covers 7 bases. This CDR3 has 16 residues. Per the germline V gene, CDR1 is MNHEY and CDR2 is SVGAGI. V was pared by 4 bases and J by 2 bases, with 7 bases of the junction left unmatched. The CDR3 DNA sequence: TGTGCCAGCAGTTTCCCCCCGGGACAGACTAATGAAAAACTGTTTTTT. Translated: CASSFPPGQTNEKLFF.

The chain employs TRBV15 and TRBJ1-4; 8 bases match TRBD1. CDR1 and CDR2 from the germline V gene are LNHNV and YYDKDF (reference sequence). V shed 3 bases, J shed 4 bases, and the junction held 7 bases outside the gene matches. CDR3 length: 16 amino acids. Here the CDR3 reads CATSSPGQGHNEKLFF. As DNA, the CDR3 is TGTGCCACCAGCAGTCCTGGACAGGGCCATAATGAAAAACTGTTTTTT. Supplemented by reference TRBV15 and TRBJ1-4, the full variable domain reads DAMVIQNPRYQVTQFGKPVTLSCSQTLNHNVMYWYQQKSSQAPKLLFHYYDKDFNNEADTPDNFQSRRPNTSFCFLDIRSPGLGDTAMYLCATSSPGQGHNEKLFFGSGTQLSVL.

V gene TRBV4-1 combines with J gene TRBJ2-7; 15 nucleotides match TRBD2. The J segment lost 4 bases and the V segment lost 4 bases, leaving 5 bases of the junction unmatched. Per the germline V gene, CDR1 is MGHRA and CDR2 is YSYEKL. There are 16 residues in the CDR3. The CDR3 protein is CASSPGLAGGRYEQYF. The CDR3 coding sequence is TGCGCCAGCAGCCCCGGACTAGCGGGGGGGAGGTACGAGCAGTACTTC.

This sequence joins TRBV19 and TRBJ1-1, with a tentative D call TRBD1 (6 bases). Germline-derived CDR1 and CDR2 are LNHDA and SQIVND (reference sequence). V shed 2 bases and J shed 5 bases, with 12 bases lying between them. The CDR3 has 14 amino acids. The CDR3 DNA sequence: TGTGCCAGTAGTATATCAGGGGTGCGGACTGAAGCTTTCTTT. This gives the protein CASSISGVRTEAFF.

V gene TRBV28 combines with J gene TRBJ1-5, with TRBD1 as a possible D gene (6 bases). Between the trimmed V and J ends, which lost 1 base and 7 bases, there was a span of 14 bases. CDR1 is MDHEN, CDR2 SYDVKM, per germline. The CDR3 has 15 residues. CDR3 nucleotide sequence: TGTGCCAGCAGTTTATCTGGGGGCGCAGGACAGCCCCAGCATTTT. Its protein product is CASSLSGGAGQPQHF.

V and J are TRBV10-3 and TRBJ1-6; 9 nucleotides line up with TRBD1. The germline CDR1 and CDR2 sequences are ENHRY and SYGVKD. Germline trimming cut 3 bases from V and 9 bases from J; bases unmatched to any gene: 12. The CDR3 has 17 amino acids. CDR3 DNA sequence: TGTGCCATCAGTGACCCGGGACAGGGCCCTCTAGGTTCACCCCTCCACTTT. Translating gives CAISDPGQGPLGSPLHF.

V and J are TRBV27 and TRBJ2-1; possibly TRBD2 for D (6 bases). Germline loops: CDR1 MNHEY, CDR2 SMNVEV (reference sequence). V dropped 6 bases and J dropped 9 bases, with 12 bases sitting between them. The length of the CDR3 is 12 residues. The CDR3 here is CASRRDFSEQFF. In DNA, the CDR3 is TGTGCCAGCAGGAGGGACTTCAGTGAGCAGTTCTTC.

V gene TRBV5-1 combines with J gene TRBJ1-1; maybe TRBD1 (5 bases). V was shortened by 4 bases and J by 2 bases, with 9 bases between the two germline ends. Germline CDR1 and CDR2: SGHRS and YFSETQ. This CDR3 spans 13 amino acids. CDR3 coding DNA: TGCGCCAGCAGCGCACAGGAAAACACTGAAGCTTTCTTT. This sequence encodes CASSAQENTEAFF.

V gene TRBV27 combines with J gene TRBJ2-1; TRBD2 aligns across 10 bases. CDR3 size: 17 residues. V was clipped by 1 base and J by 9 bases; unmatched bases: 12. Looked up from germline, CDR1 is MNHEY and CDR2 is SMNVEV (reference sequence). The CDR3 coding sequence is TGTGCCAGCAGTTTATTAGAGGTAGCGGGGGGCCCGGGTGAGCAGTTCTTC. This sequence encodes CASSLLEVAGGPGEQFF.